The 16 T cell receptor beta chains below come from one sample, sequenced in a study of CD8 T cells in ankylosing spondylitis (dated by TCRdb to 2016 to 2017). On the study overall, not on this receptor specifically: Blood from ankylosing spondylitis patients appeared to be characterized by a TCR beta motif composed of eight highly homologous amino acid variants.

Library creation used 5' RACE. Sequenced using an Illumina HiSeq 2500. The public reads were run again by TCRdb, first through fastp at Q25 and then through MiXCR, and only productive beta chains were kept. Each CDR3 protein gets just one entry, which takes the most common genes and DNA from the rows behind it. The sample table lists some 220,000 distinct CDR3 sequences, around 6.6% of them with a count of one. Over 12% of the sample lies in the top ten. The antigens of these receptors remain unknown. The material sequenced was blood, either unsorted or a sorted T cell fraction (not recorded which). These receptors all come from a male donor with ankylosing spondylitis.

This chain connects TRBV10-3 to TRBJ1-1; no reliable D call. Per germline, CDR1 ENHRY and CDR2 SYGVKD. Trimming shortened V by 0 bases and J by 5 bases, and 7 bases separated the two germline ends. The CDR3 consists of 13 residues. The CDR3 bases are TGTGCCATCAGTGAGTCGAGTGGGACTGAAGCTTTCTTT. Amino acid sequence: CAISESSGTEAFF.

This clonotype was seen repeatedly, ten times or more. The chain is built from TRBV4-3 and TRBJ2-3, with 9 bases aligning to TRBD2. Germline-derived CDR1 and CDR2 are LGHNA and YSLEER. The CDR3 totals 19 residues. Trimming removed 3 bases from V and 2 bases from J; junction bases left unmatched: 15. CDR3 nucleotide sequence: TGCGCCAGCAGCCACCCTTGGCGGGAGGGCCTCGGTTACACAGATACGCAGTATTTT. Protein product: CASSHPWREGLGYTDTQYF.

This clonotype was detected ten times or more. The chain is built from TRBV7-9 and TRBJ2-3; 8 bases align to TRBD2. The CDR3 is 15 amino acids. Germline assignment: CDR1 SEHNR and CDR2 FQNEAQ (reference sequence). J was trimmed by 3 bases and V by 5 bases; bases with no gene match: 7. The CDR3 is CASSPSSGGTDTQYF. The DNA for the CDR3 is TGTGCCAGCAGCCCGTCCAGCGGGGGAACAGATACGCAGTATTTT.

The CDR3 is CASSLGFEIATEEKLFF. The CDR3 bases are TGTGCCAGCAGCTTAGGATTTGAGATCGCCACGGAGGAAAAACTGTTTTTT. This chain connects TRBV7-9 to TRBJ1-4; D uncertain. The CDR3 has 17 residues. V lost 1 base and J lost 8, with 20 bases in between. The germline V gene encodes CDR1 SEHNR and CDR2 FQNEAQ (reference sequence).

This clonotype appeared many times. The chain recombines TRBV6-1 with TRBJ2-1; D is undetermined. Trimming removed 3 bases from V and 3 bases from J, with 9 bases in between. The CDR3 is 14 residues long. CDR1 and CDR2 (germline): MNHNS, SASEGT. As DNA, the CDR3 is TGTGCCAGCAGTGATTCAGCGTTCTACAATGAGCAGTTCTTC. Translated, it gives CASSDSAFYNEQFF.

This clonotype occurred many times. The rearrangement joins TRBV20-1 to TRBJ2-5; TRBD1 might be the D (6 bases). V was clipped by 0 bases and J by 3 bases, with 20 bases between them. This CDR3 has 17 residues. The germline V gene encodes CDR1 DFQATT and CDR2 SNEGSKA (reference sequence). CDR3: CSARDYRERGVEETQYF. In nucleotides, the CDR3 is TGCAGTGCTAGAGATTACAGGGAAAGGGGAGTGGAAGAGACCCAGTACTTC.

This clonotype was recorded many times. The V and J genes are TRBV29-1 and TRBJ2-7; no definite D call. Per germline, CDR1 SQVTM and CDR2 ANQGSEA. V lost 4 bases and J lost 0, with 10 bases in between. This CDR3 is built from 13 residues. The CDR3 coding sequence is TGCAGCGTTGTGCCCTACAACTCCTACGAGCAGTACTTC. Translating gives CSVVPYNSYEQYF.

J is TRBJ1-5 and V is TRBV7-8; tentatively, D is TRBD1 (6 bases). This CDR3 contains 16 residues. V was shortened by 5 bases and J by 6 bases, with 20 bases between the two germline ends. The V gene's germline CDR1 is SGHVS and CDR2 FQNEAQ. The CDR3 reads CASSLRIGRGGQPQHF. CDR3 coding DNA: TGTGCCAGCAGCCTCAGGATCGGCAGGGGCGGTCAGCCCCAGCATTTT.

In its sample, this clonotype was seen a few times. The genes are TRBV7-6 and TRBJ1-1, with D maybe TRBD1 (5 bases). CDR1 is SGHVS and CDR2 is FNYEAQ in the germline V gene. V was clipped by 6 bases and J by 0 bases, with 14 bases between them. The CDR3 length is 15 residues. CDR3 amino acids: CASRRQHTMNTEAFF. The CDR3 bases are TGTGCCAGCAGACGACAGCATACCATGAACACTGAAGCTTTCTTT. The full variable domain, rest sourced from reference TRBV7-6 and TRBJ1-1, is GAGVSQSPRYKVTKRGQDVALRCDPISGHVSLYWYRQALGQGPEFLTYFNYEAQQDKSGLPNDRFSAERPEGSISTLTIQRTEQRDSAMYRCASRRQHTMNTEAFFGQGTRLTVV.

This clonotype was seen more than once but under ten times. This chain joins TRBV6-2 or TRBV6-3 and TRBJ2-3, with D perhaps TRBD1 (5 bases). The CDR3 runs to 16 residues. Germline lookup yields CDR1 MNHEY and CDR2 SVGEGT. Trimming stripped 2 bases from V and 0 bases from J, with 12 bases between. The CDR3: CASSYGASASTDTQYF. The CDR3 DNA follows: TGTGCCAGCAGTTACGGGGCGTCGGCTAGCACAGATACGCAGTATTTT.

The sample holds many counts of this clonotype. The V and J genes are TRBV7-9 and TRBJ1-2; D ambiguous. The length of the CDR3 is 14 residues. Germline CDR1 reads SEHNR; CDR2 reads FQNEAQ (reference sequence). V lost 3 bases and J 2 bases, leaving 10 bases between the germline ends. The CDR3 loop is CASSFGTKNYGYTF. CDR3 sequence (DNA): TGTGCCAGCAGCTTTGGTACGAAGAACTATGGCTACACCTTC.

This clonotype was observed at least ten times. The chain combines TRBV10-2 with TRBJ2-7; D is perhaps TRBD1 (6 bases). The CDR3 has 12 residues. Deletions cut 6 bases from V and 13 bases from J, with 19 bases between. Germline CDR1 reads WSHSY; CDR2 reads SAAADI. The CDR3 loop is CASSNTGWPTYF. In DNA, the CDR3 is TGCGCCAGCAGCAACACAGGGTGGCCCACTTACTTC.

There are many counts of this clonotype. The CDR3 is CSVEDRIRGTKNIQYF. The CDR3 region has the DNA TGCAGCGTTGAAGACAGAATTCGGGGGACCAAAAACATTCAGTACTTC. The chain is built from TRBV29-1 and TRBJ2-4; tentative D call: TRBD2 (6 bases). Trimming took off 0 bases at V and 2 bases at J, with 14 bases between the two ends. CDR1 SQVTM and CDR2 ANQGSEA come from the germline V gene. The CDR3 contains 16 residues.

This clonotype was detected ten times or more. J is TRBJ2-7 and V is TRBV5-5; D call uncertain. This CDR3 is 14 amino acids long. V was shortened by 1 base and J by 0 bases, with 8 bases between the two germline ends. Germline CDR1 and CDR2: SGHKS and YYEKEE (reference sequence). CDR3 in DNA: TGTGCCAGCAGCTTGTTCCGAAGCTCCTACGAGCAGTACTTC. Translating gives CASSLFRSSYEQYF.

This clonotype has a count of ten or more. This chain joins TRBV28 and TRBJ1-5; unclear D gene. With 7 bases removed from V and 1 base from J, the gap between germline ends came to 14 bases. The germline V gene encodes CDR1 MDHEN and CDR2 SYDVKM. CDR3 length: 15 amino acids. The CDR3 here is CASTPTIQSNQPQHF. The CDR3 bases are TGTGCCAGCACCCCAACCATTCAGAGCAATCAGCCCCAGCATTTT.

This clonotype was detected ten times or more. The CDR3 loop is CSVGQGAYEQYF. DNA for the CDR3: TGCAGCGTTGGACAAGGAGCCTACGAGCAGTACTTC. The chain carries TRBV29-1 and TRBJ2-7; D unresolved. V lost 4 bases and J lost 2, with 9 bases in between. Germline lookup yields CDR1 SQVTM and CDR2 ANQGSEA. The length of the CDR3 is 12 residues.